The 30 T cell receptor beta chains in this list originate from one sample, sequenced in a study of spatial heterogeneity in lung cancer. Study-wide results and limits: Counts of expanded intratumoral alpha and beta TCRs tracked tumor mutation counts.

These TCRs' antigens remain unknown. Time point: sample taken at primary tumor resection. TCRdb reanalysed the 5' RACE reads using MiXCR and keeps one entry per CDR3 protein. The data hold 2,000 to 3,000 distinct CDR3 sequences, with around a fifth observed a single time. Specimen: lung tumor tissue, collected at surgery. The receptors shown here come from a male donor with early-stage non-small cell lung cancer.

There are many counts of this clonotype. This chain joins TRBV7-9 and TRBJ1-2; no reliable D call. The ends were cut back, 4 bases at V and 0 bases at J, with 9 bases in the middle. The CDR3 consists of 14 residues. CDR1 is SEHNR and CDR2 is FQNEAQ in the germline V gene (reference sequence). CDR3 protein: CASSSSQANYGYTF. CDR3 DNA sequence: TGTGCCAGCAGCTCCAGCCAGGCTAACTATGGCTACACCTTC.

This clonotype is medium-sized in the sample. This chain uses TRBV4-1 with TRBJ2-3; TRBD2 matches 8 bases. CDR1 and CDR2 from the germline V gene are MGHRA and YSYEKL. With 2 bases clipped from V and 0 bases from J, the junction kept 7 bases outside the gene matches. The CDR3 covers 17 residues. The chain's CDR3 is CASSQPTSGASTDTQYF. CDR3 DNA sequence: TGCGCCAGCAGCCAACCCACTAGCGGAGCTAGCACAGATACGCAGTATTTT.

The chain uses TRBV28 and TRBJ2-1; 15 bases line up with TRBD2. With 5 bases clipped from V and 12 bases from J, the junction kept 5 bases outside the gene matches. Germline CDR1 and CDR2: MDHEN and SYDVKM. The CDR3 consists of 14 residues. The CDR3 sequence is CASSPGLAGGTQFF. The CDR3 coding sequence is TGTGCCAGCAGTCCGGGACTAGCGGGAGGAACGCAGTTCTTC.

The chain employs TRBV20-1 and TRBJ2-5; 10 bases align to TRBD2. The J segment lost 1 base and the V segment lost 0 bases, leaving 5 bases of the junction unmatched. The V gene's germline CDR1 is DFQATT and CDR2 SNEGSKA (reference sequence). The CDR3 is made up of 16 amino acids. In nucleotides, the CDR3 is TGCAGTGCTAGAGATCCAGCGGGGGGGCTCCAAGAGACCCAGTACTTC. Its protein is CSARDPAGGLQETQYF.

By proportion, this clonotype is medium-sized (0.01 to 0.1%). The chain employs TRBV3-1 and TRBJ2-5, with D unresolved. The germline V gene encodes CDR1 LGHDT and CDR2 YNNKEL (reference sequence). CDR3 length: 12 amino acids. The V gene lost 1 base and the J gene lost 5 bases, with 5 bases spanning the gap. CDR3 amino acids: CASSQGMETQYF. CDR3 nucleotides: TGTGCCAGCAGCCAAGGTATGGAGACCCAGTACTTC.

This clonotype has a single count. This chain links TRBV7-2 with TRBJ2-3; D gene unclear. Germline values: CDR1 SGHTA, CDR2 FQGNSA. The CDR3 contains 13 residues. V was clipped by 7 bases and J by 6 bases, with 14 bases between them. CDR3 sequence reads: CASTKGQEDTQYF. The DNA for the CDR3 is TGTGCCAGCACCAAGGGCCAGGAGGATACGCAGTATTTT.

This clonotype was seen repeatedly, ten times or more. The chain combines TRBV6-1 with TRBJ2-4, with D perhaps given as TRBD1 or TRBD2 (5 bases each). Trimming shortened V by 2 bases and J by 9 bases, and 11 bases separated the two germline ends. This CDR3 comprises 13 residues. CDR1 MNHNS and CDR2 SASEGT come from the germline V gene. The CDR3 loop reads CASSEQGRGIQYF. CDR3 bases: TGTGCCAGCAGTGAACAGGGCCGGGGCATTCAGTACTTC.

In its sample, this clonotype is large. The rearrangement joins TRBV29-1 to TRBJ1-1; weak D call: TRBD1 (5 bases). V was shortened by 1 base and J by 4 bases, with 16 bases between the two germline ends. This CDR3 has 15 amino acids. Germline V gene data show CDR1 as SQVTM and CDR2 as ANQGSEA. The chain's CDR3 is CSVEGRQGRFTEAFF. CDR3 DNA: TGCAGCGTTGAAGGTCGGCAGGGTAGATTCACTGAAGCTTTCTTT.

This clonotype is medium-sized (0.01 to 0.1%) in the sample. This chain connects TRBV7-2 to TRBJ1-1; weak D call: TRBD1 (6 bases). CDR1 and CDR2 (germline): SGHTA, FQGNSA. The ends were cut back, 1 base at V and 1 base at J, with 13 bases in the middle. The CDR3 has 16 amino acids. Here the CDR3 DNA reads TGTGCCAGCAGCTTAGACGTTGGAGGGGGGAACACTGAAGCTTTCTTT. Translation gives CASSLDVGGGNTEAFF. The variable domain in full, completed from reference TRBV7-2 and TRBJ1-1, reads GAGVSQSPSNKVTEKGKDVELRCDPISGHTALYWYRQSLGQGLEFLIYFQGNSAPDKSGLPSDRFSAERTGGSVSTLTIQRTQQEDSAVYLCASSLDVGGGNTEAFFGQGTRLTVV.

This clonotype is medium-sized by share. This chain joins TRBV29-1 and TRBJ1-4; tentatively, D is TRBD1 (5 bases). The CDR3 covers 14 residues. Per the germline V gene, CDR1 is SQVTM and CDR2 is ANQGSEA. V was cut by 7 bases and J by 2 bases, with 14 bases left in between. Here the CDR3 DNA reads TGCAGCGCTCCCTCCGGGGGGACTAATGAAAAACTGTTTTTT. It codes for CSAPSGGTNEKLFF.

The chain has TRBV6-2 or TRBV6-3 and TRBJ2-7; D is possibly TRBD1 or TRBD2 (5 bases each). Germline V gene data show CDR1 as MNHEY and CDR2 as SVGEGT. Trimming pared 8 bases from V and 5 bases from J, leaving 16 bases between. CDR3 length: 13 amino acids. The CDR3 DNA follows: TGTGCCAGCGAGGGGCCCCCTTCAGACGAGCAGTACTTC. As protein: CASEGPPSDEQYF.

The chain combines TRBV4-1 with TRBJ1-4; no clear D. V dropped 0 bases and J dropped 3 bases, with 11 bases sitting between them. The CDR3 is 16 amino acids. Germline CDR1 MGHRA, CDR2 YSYEKL. This chain's CDR3 is CASSQEGTGANEKLFF. CDR3 sequence (DNA): TGCGCCAGCAGCCAAGAAGGAACGGGAGCTAATGAAAAACTGTTTTTT.

By its share, this clonotype is medium-sized. V usage is TRBV5-5 and J usage is TRBJ2-7; the D gene is possibly TRBD2 (5 bases). V lost 2 bases to trimming and J lost 3 bases, with 12 bases between them. Germline V lookup: CDR1 SGHKS, CDR2 YYEKEE (reference sequence). The length of the CDR3 is 14 residues. This CDR3 is CASSFRGRGYEQYF. CDR3 in DNA: TGTGCCAGCAGCTTTCGAGGGAGAGGCTACGAGCAGTACTTC. The full variable domain, its missing parts supplied by reference TRBV5-5 and TRBJ2-7, is DAGVTQSPTHLIKTRGQQVTLRCSPISGHKSVSWYQQVLGQGPQFIFQYYEKEERGRGNFPDRFSARQFPNYSSELNVNALLLGDSALYLCASSFRGRGYEQYFGPGTRLTVT.

Relative to its sample, this clonotype is large. The V gene is TRBV10-1, the J gene TRBJ1-1, with a possible D match to TRBD1 (6 bases). Trimming removed 0 bases at V and 4 bases at J, with 12 bases between. This CDR3 contains 15 residues. Germline V lookup: CDR1 WNHNN, CDR2 SYGVQD (reference sequence). CDR3 sequence (DNA): TGCGCCAGCAGTGAGTCGAGACAGGCGCTCACTGAAGCTTTCTTT. Translating it yields CASSESRQALTEAFF.

A few counts support this clonotype. The chain carries TRBV19 and TRBJ2-1; a possible D gene is TRBD1 (6 bases). Germline CDR1 is LNHDA and CDR2 is SQIVND (reference sequence). The CDR3 has 14 residues. V lost 7 bases, J lost 7 bases, and 17 bases lay in between. The DNA for the CDR3 is TGTGCCAGTACCATAGGGGGACGGCTTAATGAGCAGTTCTTC. It yields the protein CASTIGGRLNEQFF.

This chain links TRBV29-1 with TRBJ2-3; D gene uncertain. V shed 6 bases and J shed 2 bases, with 12 bases lying between them. Germline values: CDR1 SQVTM, CDR2 ANQGSEA. This CDR3 is built from 13 residues. CDR3 residues: CSVDKGYTDTQYF. The CDR3 nucleotides are TGCAGCGTCGATAAGGGCTACACAGATACGCAGTATTTT.

This clonotype was seen only a few times. The chain recombines TRBV20-1 with TRBJ1-5; D not certain. The CDR3 is 14 amino acids. From germline, CDR1 is DFQATT and CDR2 SNEGSKA (reference sequence). Trimming left V 4 bases short and J 2 bases short, with 12 bases between. CDR3 sequence (DNA): TGCAGTGCTAATTTAGGAGACCGCAATCAGCCCCAGCATTTT. Its protein product is CSANLGDRNQPQHF.

By share, this clonotype counts as medium-sized. This chain joins TRBV29-1 and TRBJ2-7; weak D call: TRBD1 (6 bases). Germline V gives CDR1 SQVTM, CDR2 ANQGSEA. This CDR3 comprises 11 residues. V lost 4 bases, J lost 6 bases, and 10 bases lay in between. In DNA, the CDR3 is TGCAGCGTTGGTGGGGGCGCCGAGCAGTACTTC. Translating gives CSVGGGAEQYF.

The rearrangement links TRBV7-3 to TRBJ1-1; D gene ambiguous. This CDR3 contains 13 residues. The V and J ends lost 10 bases and 2 bases respectively, with 14 bases between them. CDR1 and CDR2 from the germline V gene are SGHTA and FQGTGA. The CDR3 DNA follows: TGTGCCACCCAAAGAGGTCCTAACACTGAAGCTTTCTTT. As protein: CATQRGPNTEAFF.

This clonotype was seen a handful of times. The rearrangement joins TRBV20-1 to TRBJ2-2; 8 nucleotides line up with TRBD2. V trimming: 3 bases; J trimming: 3 bases; junction bases outside the gene matches: 3. Germline V gene data show CDR1 as DFQATT and CDR2 as SNEGSKA (reference sequence). The length of the CDR3 is 14 residues. CDR3 loop: CSASRREDTGELFF. CDR3 DNA: TGCAGTGCTAGTCGGCGGGAGGACACCGGGGAGCTGTTTTTT.

The chain has TRBV27 and TRBJ2-1, with D tentatively TRBD2 (5 bases). There are 12 residues in the CDR3. V was shortened by 6 bases and J by 10 bases, with 13 bases between the two germline ends. Germline CDR1 and CDR2: MNHEY and SMNVEV (reference sequence). This chain's CDR3 is CASRRSGVEQFF. The DNA for the CDR3 is TGTGCCAGCAGAAGGTCCGGGGTAGAGCAGTTCTTC.

This clonotype is medium-sized (0.01 to 0.1%) by share. The chain uses TRBV15 and TRBJ2-3; D is undetermined. The CDR3 runs 14 residues. The germline V gene has CDR1 LNHNV and CDR2 YYDKDF (reference sequence). Trimming cost V 5 bases and J 5 bases, with 14 bases left between them. The CDR3 loop reads CATSPPYKRDTQYF. The CDR3 bases are TGTGCCACCAGCCCACCCTACAAGAGAGATACGCAGTATTTT.

J is TRBJ2-3 and V is TRBV18; D ambiguous. The CDR3 has 13 residues. Trimming removed 2 bases from V and 2 bases from J, with 5 bases in between. Germline V gives CDR1 KGHSH, CDR2 LQKENI. The CDR3 sequence is CASSPGPTDTQYF. CDR3 DNA: TGTGCCAGCTCACCAGGGCCCACAGATACGCAGTATTTT.

The rearrangement uses TRBV7-8 and TRBJ1-5; possibly TRBD1 for D (6 bases). Trimming shortened V by 2 bases and J by 7 bases, and 9 bases separated the two germline ends. The length of the CDR3 is 13 residues. In germline, CDR1 is SGHVS, CDR2 FQNEAQ. CDR3 residues: CASSLYREQPQHF. CDR3 nucleotides: TGTGCCAGCAGCTTATACAGGGAACAGCCCCAGCATTTT.

This clonotype was observed a handful of times. V and J are TRBV20-1 and TRBJ2-7; TRBD1 agrees at 8 bases. Trimming at V came to 5 bases and at J to 1 base, leaving 7 bases not matched to a gene. The germline V gene has CDR1 DFQATT and CDR2 SNEGSKA (reference sequence). The CDR3 is made up of 14 amino acids. The CDR3 sequence: CSAARTGLSYEQYF. The CDR3 DNA sequence: TGCAGTGCTGCCAGGACAGGGCTATCCTACGAGCAGTACTTC.

In its sample, this clonotype is medium-sized. V is TRBV20-1 and J is TRBJ1-6; TRBD1 matches 9 bases. The CDR3 consists of 18 residues. J lost 4 bases, V lost 0 bases, and 10 bases had no gene match. The V gene's germline CDR1 is DFQATT and CDR2 SNEGSKA (reference sequence). CDR3 in amino acids: CSARELPGQGLYNSPLHF. CDR3 coding DNA: TGCAGTGCTAGAGAGTTACCCGGACAGGGGCTGTATAATTCACCCCTCCACTTT.

This clonotype rates as medium-sized. This rearrangement joins TRBV11-2 to TRBJ2-7, with no clear D. The CDR3 length is 10 residues. The germline gives CDR1 SGHAT, CDR2 FQNNGV. V lost 3 bases and J 6 bases, leaving 3 bases between the germline ends. The CDR3 is CASSFGEQYF. The CDR3 DNA follows: TGTGCCAGCAGCTTCGGCGAGCAGTACTTC.

In its sample, this clonotype is medium-sized. V and J are TRBV7-6 and TRBJ2-2, with D perhaps TRBD1 (5 bases). V was clipped by 1 base and J by 3 bases, with 6 bases between them. There are 14 residues in the CDR3. In germline, CDR1 is SGHVS, CDR2 FNYEAQ. The CDR3 DNA is TGTGCCAGCAGCTTAGGGGGCTACACCGGGGAGCTGTTTTTT. Protein: CASSLGGYTGELFF.

The gene calls are TRBV7-9 and TRBJ1-4; maybe TRBD1 (5 bases). CDR3 length: 13 amino acids. Trimming left V 5 bases short and J 7 bases short, with 11 bases between. The germline V gene has CDR1 SEHNR and CDR2 FQNEAQ (reference sequence). The DNA for the CDR3 is TGTGCCAGCAGCCAGAGGGGTCCTGAAAAACTGTTTTTT. It codes for CASSQRGPEKLFF.

Sample share makes this clonotype medium-sized (0.01 to 0.1%). V is TRBV7-2 and J is TRBJ2-1; the D call may be TRBD1 or TRBD2 (5 bases each). CDR3 length equals 13 residues. The ends were cut back, 1 base at V and 10 bases at J, with 11 bases in the middle. Germline V lookup: CDR1 SGHTA, CDR2 FQGNSA. CDR3 in amino acids: CASSLVAWDEQFF. DNA for the CDR3: TGTGCCAGCAGCTTAGTGGCATGGGACGAGCAGTTCTTC.